The rows below give T cell receptor beta chains drawn from one sample of a study of naive and memory T cell subsets. TCRdb ran MiXCR on the 5' RACE reads and lists one entry per CDR3 protein. The repertoire consists of approximately 30,000 distinct CDR3 sequences, with approximately 15% occurring once and the leading ten covering roughly 2.6%. Receptors were obtained from a female donor in good health. Both conserved end residues are part of each CDR3. The order of the fields is D gene, clone size, J gene, V gene, CDR3 DNA, CDR3 protein. A D gene is named only where the DNA matches it firmly. Clone sizes are given selectively: once, few, many, or a class where the clone is expanded.

>NA|NA|TRBJ2-5|TRBV12-3/TRBV12-4
TGTGCCAGCACCGCCCCGGGACAACCCCAAGAGACCCAGTACTTC
CASTAPGQPQETQYF
>NA|NA|TRBJ2-1|TRBV7-9
TGTGCCAGCAGCCCAAACCTACAGGGACCCGACAATGAGCAGTTCTTC
CASSPNLQGPDNEQFF
>NA|many|TRBJ1-5|TRBV6-5
TGTGCCAGCAGTGTCACAGGGATCGGCAATCAGCCCCAGCATTTT
CASSVTGIGNQPQHF
>NA|many|TRBJ2-1|TRBV7-2
TGTGCCAGCAGCCGGGGGGCGGACAATGAGCAGTTCTTC
CASSRGADNEQFF
>NA|many|TRBJ2-1|TRBV29-1
TGCAGCGTTACCCGACAGCTACTCCTCTCGGGCAATGAGCAGTTCTTC
CSVTRQLLLSGNEQFF
>NA|few|TRBJ2-7|TRBV7-8
TGTGCCAGCAGCCTCGACTTCCCCGAGCAGTACTTC
CASSLDFPEQYF
>NA|medium-sized|TRBJ1-1|TRBV5-6
TGTGCCAGCAGCTTGTACATGGAGACAGTTGAAGCTTTCTTT
CASSLYMETVEAFF
>NA|many|TRBJ2-1|TRBV7-6
TGTGCCAGCAGCTTAAACCGGGACGATGAGCAGTTCTTC
CASSLNRDDEQFF
>TRBD2|many|TRBJ2-5|TRBV20-1
TGCAGTGCTAGAGGACTAGCGGGGAGTCAAGAGACCCAGTACTTC
CSARGLAGSQETQYF
>TRBD1|few|TRBJ1-3|TRBV20-1
TGCAGTGCTAGAGATAGACAGGGATTCTCTGGAAACACCATATATTTT
CSARDRQGFSGNTIYF
>NA|many|TRBJ2-2|TRBV29-1
TGCAGCGTTGTTGAAAGCACCGGGGAGCTGTTTTTT
CSVVESTGELFF
>NA|few|TRBJ2-2|TRBV29-1
TGCAGCGTTGAGGGGGGACCCACCGGGGAGCTGTTTTTT
CSVEGGPTGELFF
>NA|many|TRBJ1-1|TRBV10-1
TGCGCCAGCAGTGAGTCAAGGGGGTACACTGAAGCTTTCTTT
CASSESRGYTEAFF
>NA|NA|TRBJ2-1|TRBV7-9
TGTGCCAGCAGCTTTAGCCTTGGAGTAAATGAGCAGTTCTTC
CASSFSLGVNEQFF
>NA|many|TRBJ2-7|TRBV7-9
TGTGCCAGCAGCCTACCCGGGGGCGAGCAGTACTTC
CASSLPGGEQYF
>NA|medium-sized|TRBJ1-5|TRBV20-1
TGCAGTGCTAGAGATCGGGGGGCGCGTAACAATCAGCCCCAGCATTTT
CSARDRGARNNQPQHF
>TRBD2|NA|TRBJ2-1|TRBV6-2/TRBV6-3
TGTGCCAGCAGTTACGGACTAGCGACTTCCTACAATGAGCAGTTCTTC
CASSYGLATSYNEQFF
>NA|NA|TRBJ2-1|TRBV20-1
TGCAGTGCCCGAAGGGTCCATTCCACCACCAATGAGCAGTTCTTC
CSARRVHSTTNEQFF
>NA|many|TRBJ1-1|TRBV20-1
TGCAGTGCTAGAGAAATCGGGGGCCCTGAAGCTTTCTTT
CSAREIGGPEAFF
>NA|few|TRBJ2-7|TRBV5-1
TGCGCCAGCAGTTCACCTGAAACGACCTACGAGCAGTACTTC
CASSSPETTYEQYF
>NA|once|TRBJ2-5|TRBV5-1
TGCGCCAGCAGCCTGGTCGGATCAGTCCAAGAGACCCAGTACTTC
CASSLVGSVQETQYF
>TRBD1|NA|TRBJ2-7|TRBV25-1
TGTGCCAGCAGTGATAGAGGGACAGGAGGAAACGAGCAGTACTTC
CASSDRGTGGNEQYF
>NA|many|TRBJ2-7|TRBV29-1
TGCAGCGTAGGGGAAGGAGGGGAGCAGTACTTC
CSVGEGGEQYF
>NA|many|TRBJ2-5|TRBV29-1
TGCAGCGTTGAAGATCGGGCAGGGGTGCCAGGGGAGACCCAGTACTTC
CSVEDRAGVPGETQYF
>NA|NA|TRBJ2-6|TRBV7-9
TGTGCCAGCAGCTTAGCATCTGCTGGGGCCAACGTCCTGACTTTC
CASSLASAGANVLTF
>NA|many|TRBJ2-3|TRBV27
TGTGCCAGCAGTTTAGGGCCAGCGGAAGATACGCAGTATTTT
CASSLGPAEDTQYF
>TRBD2|many|TRBJ2-7|TRBV20-1
TGCAGTGCAGTAGGACTAGCGGGGGTGAGCTCCTACGAGCAGTACTTC
CSAVGLAGVSSYEQYF
>NA|many|TRBJ1-5|TRBV20-1
TGCAGTGCCGCCCTTGATGGCAATCAGCCCCAGCATTTT
CSAALDGNQPQHF
>TRBD2|many|TRBJ2-5|TRBV20-1
TGCAGTGCTAGAGCCTCCGGAGCGGGGGGGCCCCAAGAGACCCAGTACTTC
CSARASGAGGPQETQYF
>NA|few|TRBJ1-2|TRBV25-1
TGTGCCAGCAGTAAGACAGGAACCTATGGCTACACCTTC
CASSKTGTYGYTF
>NA|NA|TRBJ2-7|TRBV6-1
TGTGCCAGCAGTGAAGCCCCGGGACAATTCTACGAGCAGTACTTC
CASSEAPGQFYEQYF
>NA|many|TRBJ2-1|TRBV7-8
TGTGCCAGCAGCGCGCTTGGGGAACTAAGCGATGAGCAGTTCTTC
CASSALGELSDEQFF
>NA|few|TRBJ1-3|TRBV6-5
TGTGCCAGCAGTACTGAGGACAGCCGAGGGAGAAACACCATATATTTT
CASSTEDSRGRNTIYF
>NA|few|TRBJ1-2|TRBV5-1
TGCGCCAGCAGCCAGTCGAACTATGGCTACACCTTC
CASSQSNYGYTF
>NA|many|TRBJ1-2|TRBV6-5
TGTGCCAGCAGTAAAGACAGTCTCCTGTATGGCTACACCTTC
CASSKDSLLYGYTF
>NA|few|TRBJ2-3|TRBV9
TGTGCCAGCAGCAACGGGGGTATAGATACGCAGTATTTT
CASSNGGIDTQYF
>NA|NA|TRBJ2-4|TRBV15
TGTGCCACCAGCCCTCTTGGGGGGCAGGGCAAAAACATTCAGTACTTC
CATSPLGGQGKNIQYF
>NA|many|TRBJ2-1|TRBV11-1
TGTGCCAGCAGCTTAGCGGGGGAGCATCCCTGGCGGTTCTTC
CASSLAGEHPWRFF
>NA|many|TRBJ2-5|TRBV7-9
TGTGCCAGCAGCCCACGAGCATCGGGGACCCAGTACTTC
CASSPRASGTQYF
>NA|NA|TRBJ2-3|TRBV6-6
TGTGCCAGCAGTTACATCGGCAGCACAGATACGCAGTATTTT
CASSYIGSTDTQYF
>TRBD2|medium-sized|TRBJ2-1|TRBV7-2
TGTGCCAGCAGCCGTCCGAAGAGGACTAGCGGGGGGAGCTCCTACAATGAGCAGTTCTTC
CASSRPKRTSGGSSYNEQFF
>TRBD1|NA|TRBJ2-2|TRBV6-5
TGTGCCAGCAGACCAGGGACAGCTTTTACCGGGGAGCTGTTTTTT
CASRPGTAFTGELFF
>NA|NA|TRBJ1-5|TRBV6-2/TRBV6-3
TGTGCCAGCAGTTACTCCGGGATTAGCAATCAGCCCCAGCATTTT
CASSYSGISNQPQHF
>TRBD2|NA|TRBJ2-7|TRBV10-3
TGTGCCATCCGCAGAGGGGGGCCCGAGTGGAACCCGACTAGCGGGGGGACGATCTCCTACGAGCAGTACTTC
CAIRRGGPEWNPTSGGTISYEQYF
>TRBD1|many|TRBJ2-3|TRBV20-1
TGCAGTGCCCCACCCCCGGGACAGGCCTTCACAGATACGCAGTATTTT
CSAPPPGQAFTDTQYF
>TRBD1|NA|TRBJ2-7|TRBV6-5
TGTGCCAGCAGTCGCCCATCGACAGGGTGGAATTACGAGCAGTACTTC
CASSRPSTGWNYEQYF
>NA|NA|TRBJ1-1|TRBV7-9
TGTGCCAGCAGTCCAGCCGGGAACACTGAAGCTTTCTTT
CASSPAGNTEAFF
>TRBD2|NA|TRBJ2-7|TRBV10-3
TGTGCCATCAGTGAAGGGCTAGCGGGTCCCTACGAGCAGTACTTC
CAISEGLAGPYEQYF
>NA|many|TRBJ1-5|TRBV20-1
TGCAGTGCTCTGAGGGGGGGCGGCAATCAGCCCCAGCATTTT
CSALRGGGNQPQHF
>NA|many|TRBJ1-5|TRBV6-5
TGTGCCAGCAGTTACTCGTGGGGAAGTAGCAATCAGCCCCAGCATTTT
CASSYSWGSSNQPQHF
>NA|few|TRBJ2-3|TRBV12-3/TRBV12-4
TGTGCCAGCAGTGAAACCAACAGAGGAGATACGCAGTATTTT
CASSETNRGDTQYF
>NA|many|TRBJ2-4|TRBV29-1
TGCAGCGTTGAAGACACAGGAGGTTCTCTCGGATTTGCCAAAAACATTCAGTACTTC
CSVEDTGGSLGFAKNIQYF
>TRBD2|NA|TRBJ2-5|TRBV7-9
TGTGCCAGCAGCTTAGCCCTAGCGGGGGGACAAGAGACCCAGTACTTC
CASSLALAGGQETQYF
>TRBD1|NA|TRBJ1-2|TRBV3-1
TGTGCCAGCAGCCAAGAAGCGATCGGGACAGGGTATGGCTACACCTTC
CASSQEAIGTGYGYTF
>TRBD2|once|TRBJ2-1|TRBV6-5
TGTGCCAGCAGTTATATCCTAGGCGAGCGGGGAGTTGAGAACAATGAGCAGTTCTTC
CASSYILGERGVENNEQFF
>NA|few|TRBJ1-1|TRBV12-3/TRBV12-4
TGTGCCAGCAGTCACGGGCGGTACACTGAAGCTTTCTTT
CASSHGRYTEAFF
>TRBD1|once|TRBJ1-4|TRBV11-2
TGTGCCAGCAGCTTATCTCAGGGGGGTGAAAAACTGTTTTTT
CASSLSQGGEKLFF